This TCR beta chain derives from a study of a mutant IDH1 vaccine in newly diagnosed glioma. Across the study: Patients began vaccination 4-6 weeks after radiotherapy alone, or with temozolomide cycles. Most had both radiotherapy and temozolomide beforehand; others had only one.

This CDR3 comprises 13 residues. Germline V CDR1 and CDR2: SGHNT, YYREEE (reference sequence). Trimming shortened V by 6 bases and J by 0 bases, and 9 bases separated the two germline ends. Repertoires were generated with immunoSEQ multiplex PCR, while TCRdb's copy carries only in-frame clones and drops some. The table shows some 61,000 clones, with roughly 84% occurring only once. This clone has only one observation. The antigen is unknown. Time point: week 35, safety follow-up. One vaccine dose held 300 ug of mutant IDH1 20-mer peptide and came with topical imiquimod. This TCR was sampled from a man between 18 and 29 years old with glioma. The sample in question was PBMCs, obtained from a glioma patient whose treatment included an IDH1 peptide vaccine. The rearrangement links TRBV5-4 to TRBJ1-2; D is unresolved. The CDR3 nucleotides are TGTGCCAGCATGTCTAAGGCTAACTATGGCTACACCTTC. It translates to CASMSKANYGYTF.